These 26 T cell receptor beta chains share one sample of origin, sequenced in a study of glioma-infiltrating T cells after dendritic cell vaccination. Assay used: immunoSEQ multiplex PCR; TCRdb lists only in-frame clones, some missing. Of over 65,000 clones in the sample, 85% are singletons; the top ten hold around 8.5%. Stated time point: after dendritic cell vaccination, including at tumor progression/relapse. The source material was blood, sampled after dendritic cell vaccination. The receptors were sampled from a human donor with glioblastoma.

DNA for the CDR3: TGTGCCAGCAGCTTATCCCCGCGATGGGCAGAATATGAAAAACTGTTTTTT. Its protein product is CASSLSPRWAEYEKLFF. V gene TRBV7-9 combines with J gene TRBJ1-4, with D hard to call. The V end lost 2 bases, the J end lost 6 bases, and 19 bases lay between the germline ends. The germline gives CDR1 SEHNR, CDR2 FQNEAQ (reference sequence). This CDR3 is built from 17 residues.

This clone turned up a few times. The rearrangement uses TRBV6-5 and TRBJ1-1, with D tentatively TRBD1 (5 bases). This CDR3 has 14 amino acids. CDR1 and CDR2 from the germline V gene are MNHEY and SVGAGI. V was cut by 5 bases and J by 1 base, with 11 bases left in between. The CDR3 reads CASSMSGENTEAFF. The CDR3 nucleotides are TGTGCCAGCAGTATGTCGGGGGAGAACACTGAAGCTTTCTTT.

This chain links TRBV7-6 with TRBJ2-3; 10 bases map to TRBD1. Germline V CDR1 and CDR2: SGHVS, FNYEAQ. The CDR3 has 18 amino acids. V dropped 1 base and J dropped 0; count of bases not matched to a gene: 7. CDR3 residues: CASSLVGWTGGSTDTQYF. The CDR3 DNA is TGTGCCAGCAGCTTAGTCGGGTGGACAGGGGGGAGCACAGATACGCAGTATTTT.

Only a few counts were recorded for this clone. CDR3 protein: CATGGGFTDTQYF. The CDR3 coding sequence is TGTGCCACCGGCGGGGGGTTCACAGATACGCAGTATTTT. V usage is TRBV5-4 and J usage is TRBJ2-3; 8 nucleotides align to TRBD2. V was clipped by 9 bases and J by 2 bases; unmatched bases: 5. The germline CDR1 and CDR2 sequences are SGHNT and YYREEE (reference sequence). The CDR3 loop spans 13 amino acids.

This rearrangement joins TRBV5-1 to TRBJ2-7, with a tentative D call TRBD2 (5 bases). The CDR3 has 16 residues. The V gene's germline CDR1 is SGHRS and CDR2 YFSETQ. The V end lost 0 bases, the J end lost 3 bases, and 16 bases lay between the germline ends. CDR3 region: CASSLAGVSQDYEQYF. Written as DNA, the CDR3 is TGCGCCAGCAGCTTGGCCGGGGTTAGTCAAGACTACGAGCAGTACTTC.

The chain has TRBV28 and TRBJ2-2; perhaps TRBD1 as D (5 bases). Trimming shortened V by 3 bases and J by 0 bases, and 14 bases separated the two germline ends. The germline gives CDR1 MDHEN, CDR2 SYDVKM. CDR3 length: 17 residues. The CDR3 region is CASSFLWQGANTGELFF. For the CDR3, the DNA is TGTGCCAGCAGTTTCCTATGGCAGGGCGCGAACACCGGGGAGCTGTTTTTT.

This sequence joins TRBV9 and TRBJ2-2, with unresolved D. In germline, CDR1 is SGDLS, CDR2 YYNGEE. Trimming took off 4 bases at V and 5 bases at J, with 6 bases between the two ends. This CDR3 region has 12 residues. DNA of the CDR3: TGTGCCAGCAGCCCCGGGACCGGGGAGCTGTTTTTT. Its translation: CASSPGTGELFF.

In regard to this clone: At the DNA level, this CDR3 is encoded by other sequences in the same sample as well. The rearrangement uses TRBV5-6 and TRBJ1-1; D gene unclear. Per germline, CDR1 SGHDT and CDR2 YYEEEE. V lost 2 bases to trimming and J lost 4 bases, with 6 bases between them. This CDR3 contains 12 residues. CDR3 in DNA: TGTGCCAGCAGCTTACGGGGCACTGAAGCTTTCTTT. Its translation is CASSLRGTEAFF.

The DNA for the CDR3 is TGTGCCAGCAGTTTTCCCGCTACCCGATCGGGTCCGGACAATGAGCAGTTCTTC. Translation gives CASSFPATRSGPDNEQFF. The chain links TRBV28 to TRBJ2-1; D gene uncertain. The germline V gene has CDR1 MDHEN and CDR2 SYDVKM. Deletions cut 3 bases from V and 5 bases from J, with 23 bases between. This CDR3 is 18 amino acids long.

The CDR3 here is CAAGVVPRQETQYF. CDR3 coding DNA: TGTGCCGCCGGGGTGGTCCCGAGGCAAGAGACCCAGTACTTC. The chain couples TRBV5-4 to TRBJ2-5, with D possibly TRBD2 on 5 matching bases. The V and J ends lost 10 bases and 2 bases respectively, with 18 bases between them. Per germline, CDR1 SGHNT and CDR2 YYREEE (reference sequence). The CDR3 has 14 amino acids.

The V gene is TRBV6-4, the J gene TRBJ1-2; D unclear. The CDR3 sequence is 14 residues long. V was cut by 2 bases and J by 7 bases, with 14 bases left in between. CDR1 and CDR2 (germline): MRHNA, SNTAGT. The CDR3 DNA reads TGTGCCAGCAGTGACCGACCAACGGGGTCTGGCTACACCTTC. This translates into CASSDRPTGSGYTF.

The rearrangement joins TRBV30 to TRBJ2-7; 7 bases are a match to TRBD1. CDR1 GTSNPN and CDR2 SVGIG come from the germline V gene (reference sequence). This CDR3 region has 15 residues. V gave up 0 bases and J gave up 3 bases; unmatched junction bases: 8. The DNA of the CDR3 is TGTGCCTGGAGTGTATTATCAGGGGGAGTCTACGAGCAGTACTTC. It translates to CAWSVLSGGVYEQYF.

The chain is built from TRBV18 and TRBJ1-1, with 9 bases lining up with TRBD1. CDR1 and CDR2 (germline): KGHSH, LQKENI. The CDR3 consists of 15 residues. After removal of 2 bases from V and 10 bases from J, the junction contained 11 bases not matched to a gene. In nucleotides, the CDR3 is TGTGCCAGCTCACCAGTCGGGACAGGGTTCGCCGTAGCTTTCTTT. Amino acids: CASSPVGTGFAVAFF.

This clone was observed a few times. The chain joins TRBV6-6 to TRBJ2-1, with 7 nucleotides matching TRBD1. This CDR3 region has 14 residues. Germline lookup yields CDR1 MNHNY and CDR2 SVGAGI (reference sequence). V was clipped by 4 bases and J by 9 bases; unmatched bases: 9. CDR3 sequence reads: CASSSGGERGEQFF. DNA for the CDR3: TGTGCCAGCAGTTCAGGGGGAGAGAGGGGTGAGCAGTTCTTC.

The chain couples TRBV7-2 to TRBJ2-5; 9 positions match TRBD1. This CDR3 has 13 residues. With 5 bases clipped from V and 11 bases from J, the junction kept 9 bases outside the gene matches. The germline CDR1 and CDR2 sequences are SGHTA and FQGNSA. The CDR3: CASSTRDRDCQYF. CDR3 in DNA: TGTGCCAGCAGCACCCGGGACAGGGACTGTCAGTACTTC.

V and J are TRBV7-2 and TRBJ1-1, with 8 bases identical to TRBD1. Germline V gene lookup returns CDR1 SGHTA and CDR2 FQGNSA. The CDR3 extends over 13 amino acids. After removal of 5 bases from V and 6 bases from J, the junction contained 5 bases not matched to a gene. CDR3 DNA sequence: TGTGCCAGCAGCAAACGGACAGGGCCTGAAGCTTTCTTT. Amino acids: CASSKRTGPEAFF.

V usage is TRBV2 and J usage is TRBJ1-1; 8 bases are a match to TRBD1. Germline lookup yields CDR1 SNHLY and CDR2 FYNNEI. The CDR3 runs 14 residues. Trimming took 4 bases from V and 7 from J; bases not matched to a gene: 8. The CDR3 DNA follows: TGTGCCAGCAGTGGTTGGACAGGGAAGGGTGAAGCTTTCTTT. Its translation: CASSGWTGKGEAFF.

The rearrangement links TRBV2 to TRBJ1-5; the D gene is possibly TRBD1 (5 bases). Germline-derived CDR1 and CDR2 are SNHLY and FYNNEI. CDR3 length: 15 residues. Trimming stripped 2 bases from V and 0 bases from J, with 8 bases between. CDR3 sequence: CASSEQGFSNQPQHF. CDR3 sequence (DNA): TGTGCCAGCAGTGAACAGGGATTTAGCAATCAGCCCCAGCATTTT.

The table lists this clone with a count of one. This rearrangement joins TRBV7-3 to TRBJ1-2, with D tentatively TRBD1 (5 bases). V was pared by 8 bases and J by 0 bases, with 16 bases between. The CDR3 is 15 residues long. Germline loops: CDR1 SGHTA, CDR2 FQGTGA. The chain's CDR3 is CASGDSIISNYGYTF. CDR3 DNA: TGTGCCAGCGGCGACAGCATAATTTCTAACTATGGCTACACCTTC.

The gene calls are TRBV4-3 and TRBJ1-1; 8 positions agree with TRBD1. The CDR3 is 14 amino acids. Germline V gives CDR1 LGHNA, CDR2 YSLEER. V lost 0 bases to trimming and J lost 3 bases; unmatched junction nucleotides: 0. CDR3 amino acids: CASSQETGDTEAFF. CDR3 in DNA: TGCGCCAGCAGCCAAGAGACAGGGGACACTGAAGCTTTCTTT.

The chain joins TRBV7-8 to TRBJ2-7; 8 bases align to TRBD2. The length of the CDR3 is 13 residues. V trimming: 8 bases; J trimming: 1 base; junction bases outside the gene matches: 4. In germline, CDR1 is SGHVS, CDR2 FQNEAQ. In nucleotides, the CDR3 is TGTGCCAGCTTGGCTAGCGGGTCCTACGAGCAGTACTTC. Translated: CASLASGSYEQYF.

The rearrangement uses TRBV29-1 and TRBJ1-5; D gene ambiguous. CDR3 length: 13 amino acids. Germline V gene data show CDR1 as SQVTM and CDR2 as ANQGSEA. The V end lost 4 bases, the J end lost 5 bases, and 12 bases lay between the germline ends. For the CDR3, the DNA is TGCAGCGTTGGAAGAGGGATAGATCAGCCCCAGCATTTT. This translates into CSVGRGIDQPQHF.

The chain couples TRBV7-2 to TRBJ1-2; the D is unclear. CDR1 is SGHTA and CDR2 is FQGNSA in the germline V gene. Trimming pared 2 bases from V and 0 bases from J, leaving 22 bases between. There are 19 residues in the CDR3. The CDR3 is CASSLKPKQRISPNYGYTF. The CDR3 DNA sequence: TGTGCCAGCAGCTTAAAGCCCAAGCAGAGGATTTCTCCTAACTATGGCTACACCTTC.

V usage is TRBV5-1 and J usage is TRBJ2-3; 13 bases are shared with TRBD2. The CDR3 spans 16 residues. Germline-derived CDR1 and CDR2 are SGHRS and YFSETQ. With 4 bases clipped from V and 11 bases from J, the junction kept 13 bases outside the gene matches. CDR3 amino acids: CASSVPGLAGRDGQYF. The CDR3 DNA follows: TGCGCCAGCAGCGTACCGGGACTAGCGGGGAGGGATGGGCAGTATTTT.

The genes are TRBV6-4 and TRBJ1-2; D is perhaps TRBD1 (5 bases). Deletions cut 5 bases from V and 6 bases from J, with 13 bases between. Germline V lookup: CDR1 MRHNA, CDR2 SNTAGT. The CDR3 has 13 residues. This CDR3 reads CASSSTGGNGYTF. CDR3 sequence (DNA): TGTGCCAGCAGTTCGACGGGGGGGAATGGCTACACCTTC.

This clone occurred once. The chain joins TRBV2 to TRBJ1-4; a possible D gene is TRBD1 (5 bases). Trimming removed 6 bases at V and 4 bases at J, with 21 bases between. CDR1 is SNHLY and CDR2 is FYNNEI in the germline V gene. The CDR3 spans 17 residues. The CDR3 spells CASRTGQNRNVNEKLFF. For the CDR3, the DNA is TGTGCCAGCAGAACAGGCCAAAATCGGAACGTTAATGAAAAACTGTTTTTT. The full variable domain, its missing parts supplied by reference TRBV2 and TRBJ1-4, is EPEVTQTPSHQVTQMGQEVILRCVPISNHLYFYWYRQILGQKVEFLVSFYNNEISEKSEIFDDQFSVERPDGSNFTLKIRSTKLEDSAMYFCASRTGQNRNVNEKLFFGSGTQLSVL.